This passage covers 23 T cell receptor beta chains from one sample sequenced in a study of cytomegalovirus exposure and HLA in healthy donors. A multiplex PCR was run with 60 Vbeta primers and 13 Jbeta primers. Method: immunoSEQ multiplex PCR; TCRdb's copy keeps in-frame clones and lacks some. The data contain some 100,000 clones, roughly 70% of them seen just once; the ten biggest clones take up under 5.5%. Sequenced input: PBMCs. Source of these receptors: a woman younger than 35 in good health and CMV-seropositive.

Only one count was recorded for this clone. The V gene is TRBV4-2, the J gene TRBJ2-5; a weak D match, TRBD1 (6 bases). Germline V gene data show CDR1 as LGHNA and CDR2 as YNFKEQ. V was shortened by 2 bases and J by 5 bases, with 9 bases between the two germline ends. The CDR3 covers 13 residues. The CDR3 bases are TGTGCCAGCAGCCAAAGGACAGACGAGACCCAGTACTTC. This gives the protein CASSQRTDETQYF.

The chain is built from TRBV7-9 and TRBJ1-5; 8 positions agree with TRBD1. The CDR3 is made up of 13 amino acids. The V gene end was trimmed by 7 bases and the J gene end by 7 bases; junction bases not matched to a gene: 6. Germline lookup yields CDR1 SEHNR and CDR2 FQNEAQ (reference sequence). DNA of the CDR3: TGTGCCAGCACAACCGGGACAGGACAGCCCCAGCATTTT. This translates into CASTTGTGQPQHF.

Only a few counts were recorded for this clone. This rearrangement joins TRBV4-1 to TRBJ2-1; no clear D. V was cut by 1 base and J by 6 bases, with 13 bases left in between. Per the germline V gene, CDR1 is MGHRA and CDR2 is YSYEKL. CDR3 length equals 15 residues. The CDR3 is CASSQGRGFGNEQFF. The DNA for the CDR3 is TGCGCCAGCAGCCAAGGAAGAGGATTCGGCAATGAGCAGTTCTTC.

The CDR3 reads CASSEGLAGVFRTGELFF. CDR3 coding DNA: TGTGCCAGCTCGGAGGGACTAGCGGGAGTTTTTCGCACCGGGGAGCTGTTTTTT. This chain joins TRBV18 and TRBJ2-2; TRBD2 matches 14 bases. This CDR3 region has 18 residues. V trimming: 6 bases; J trimming: 4 bases; junction bases outside the gene matches: 10. Germline loops: CDR1 KGHSH, CDR2 LQKENI.

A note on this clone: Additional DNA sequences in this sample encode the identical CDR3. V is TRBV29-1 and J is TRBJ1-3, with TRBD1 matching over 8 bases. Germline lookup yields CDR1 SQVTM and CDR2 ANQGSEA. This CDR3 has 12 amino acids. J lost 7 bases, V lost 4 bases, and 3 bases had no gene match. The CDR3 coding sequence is TGCAGCGTTGTAACAGGGGGGAACACCATATATTTT. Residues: CSVVTGGNTIYF.

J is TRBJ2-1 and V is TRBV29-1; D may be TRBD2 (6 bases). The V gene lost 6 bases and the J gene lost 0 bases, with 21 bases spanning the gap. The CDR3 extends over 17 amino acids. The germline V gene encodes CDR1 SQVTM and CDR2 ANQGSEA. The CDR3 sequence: CSVGGSGELSSYNEQFF. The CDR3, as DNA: TGCAGCGTCGGGGGTAGCGGAGAGCTTAGCTCCTACAATGAGCAGTTCTTC.

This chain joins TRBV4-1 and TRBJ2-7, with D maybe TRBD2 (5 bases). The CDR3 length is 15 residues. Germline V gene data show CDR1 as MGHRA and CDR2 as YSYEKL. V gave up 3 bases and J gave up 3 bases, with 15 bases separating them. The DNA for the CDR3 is TGCGCCAGCAGCCAGCTCGGCGGAGGAGGCTACGAGCAGTACTTC. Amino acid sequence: CASSQLGGGGYEQYF.

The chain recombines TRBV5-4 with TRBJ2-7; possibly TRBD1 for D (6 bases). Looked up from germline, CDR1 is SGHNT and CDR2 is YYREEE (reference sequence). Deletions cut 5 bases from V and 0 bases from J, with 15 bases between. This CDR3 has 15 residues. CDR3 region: CASRREQGSSYEQYF. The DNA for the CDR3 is TGTGCCAGCAGACGGGAACAGGGAAGCTCCTACGAGCAGTACTTC.

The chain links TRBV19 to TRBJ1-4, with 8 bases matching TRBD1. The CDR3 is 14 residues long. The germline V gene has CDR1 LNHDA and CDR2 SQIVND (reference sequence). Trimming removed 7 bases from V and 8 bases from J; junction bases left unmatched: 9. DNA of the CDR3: TGTGCCAGTAATAAGGACAGGGTGTTCGAAAAACTGTTTTTT. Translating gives CASNKDRVFEKLFF.

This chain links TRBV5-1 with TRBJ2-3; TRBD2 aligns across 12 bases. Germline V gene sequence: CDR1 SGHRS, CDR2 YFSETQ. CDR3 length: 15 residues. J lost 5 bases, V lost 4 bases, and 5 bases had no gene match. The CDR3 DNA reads TGCGCCAGCAGCGCCGGGACTAGCGGGTTAGATACGCAGTATTTT. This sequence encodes CASSAGTSGLDTQYF.

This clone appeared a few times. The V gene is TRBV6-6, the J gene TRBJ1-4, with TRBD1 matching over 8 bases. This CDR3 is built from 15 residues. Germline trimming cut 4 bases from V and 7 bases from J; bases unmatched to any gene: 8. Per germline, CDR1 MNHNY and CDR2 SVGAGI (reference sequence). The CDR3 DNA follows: TGTGCCAGCAGTTCGGACAGGGTTGGGAGTGAAAAACTGTTTTTT. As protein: CASSSDRVGSEKLFF.

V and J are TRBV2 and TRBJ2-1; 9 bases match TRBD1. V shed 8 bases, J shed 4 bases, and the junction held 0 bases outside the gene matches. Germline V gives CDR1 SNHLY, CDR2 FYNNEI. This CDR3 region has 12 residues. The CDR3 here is CASGTGYNEQFF. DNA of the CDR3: TGTGCCAGCGGGACAGGGTACAATGAGCAGTTCTTC.

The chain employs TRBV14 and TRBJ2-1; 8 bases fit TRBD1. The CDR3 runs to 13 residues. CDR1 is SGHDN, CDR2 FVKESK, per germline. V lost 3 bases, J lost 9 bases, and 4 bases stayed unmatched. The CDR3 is CASSQGQALEQFF. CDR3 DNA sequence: TGTGCCAGCAGCCAGGGACAGGCACTTGAGCAGTTCTTC.

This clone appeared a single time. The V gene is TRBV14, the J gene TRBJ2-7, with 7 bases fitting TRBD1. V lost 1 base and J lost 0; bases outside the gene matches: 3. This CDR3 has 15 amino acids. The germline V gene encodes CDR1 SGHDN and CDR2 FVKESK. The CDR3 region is CASSQVAGGSYEQYF. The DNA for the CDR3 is TGTGCCAGCAGCCAAGTGGCAGGGGGCTCCTACGAGCAGTACTTC.

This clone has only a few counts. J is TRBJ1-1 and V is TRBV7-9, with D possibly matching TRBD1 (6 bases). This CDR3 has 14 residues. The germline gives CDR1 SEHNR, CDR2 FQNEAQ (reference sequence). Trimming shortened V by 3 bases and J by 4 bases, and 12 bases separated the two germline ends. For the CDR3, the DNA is TGTGCCAGCAGCTTTGAGGGGGTGGGCACTGAAGCTTTCTTT. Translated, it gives CASSFEGVGTEAFF. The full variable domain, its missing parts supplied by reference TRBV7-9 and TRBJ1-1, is DTGVSQNPRHKITKRGQNVTFRCDPISEHNRLYWYRQTLGQGPEFLTYFQNEAQLEKSRLLSDRFSAERPKGSFSTLEIQRTEQGDSAMYLCASSFEGVGTEAFFGQGTRLTVV.

CDR3 amino acids: CASSLQASSGNTIYF. The CDR3 coding sequence is TGTGCCAGCAGCTTACAGGCCTCTTCTGGAAACACCATATATTTT. The genes are TRBV5-4 and TRBJ1-3; possible D gene TRBD1, 5 bases. The CDR3 has 15 amino acids. The germline V and J ends were trimmed by 2 bases and 1 base, with 10 bases remaining between them. In germline, CDR1 is SGHNT, CDR2 YYREEE (reference sequence).

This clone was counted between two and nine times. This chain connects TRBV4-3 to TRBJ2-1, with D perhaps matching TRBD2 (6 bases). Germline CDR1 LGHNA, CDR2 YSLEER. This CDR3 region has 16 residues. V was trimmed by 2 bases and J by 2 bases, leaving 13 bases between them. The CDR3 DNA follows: TGCGCCAGCAGCCAACGACTAGTAAAAACCTACAATGAGCAGTTCTTC. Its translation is CASSQRLVKTYNEQFF.

The DNA for the CDR3 is TGTGCCATCGGGCACGAGCAGTACTTC. Translated, it gives CAIGHEQYF. The chain employs TRBV10-3 and TRBJ2-7; D uncertain. Trimming pared 8 bases from V and 5 bases from J, leaving 4 bases between. Germline lookup yields CDR1 ENHRY and CDR2 SYGVKD. This CDR3 region has 9 residues.

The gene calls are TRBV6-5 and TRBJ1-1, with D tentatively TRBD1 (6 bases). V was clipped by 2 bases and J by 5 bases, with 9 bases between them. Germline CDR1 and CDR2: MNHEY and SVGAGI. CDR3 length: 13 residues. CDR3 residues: CASSYNRATEAFF. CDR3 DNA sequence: TGTGCCAGCAGTTACAACAGGGCTACTGAAGCTTTCTTT.

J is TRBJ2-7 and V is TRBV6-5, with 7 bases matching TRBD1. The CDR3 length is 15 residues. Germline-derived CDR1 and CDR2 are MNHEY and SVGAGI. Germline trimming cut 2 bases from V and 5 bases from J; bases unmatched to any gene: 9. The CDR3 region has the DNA TGTGCCAGCAGTTACAGTGGACAGGTAATGAACGAGCAGTACTTC. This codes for CASSYSGQVMNEQYF.

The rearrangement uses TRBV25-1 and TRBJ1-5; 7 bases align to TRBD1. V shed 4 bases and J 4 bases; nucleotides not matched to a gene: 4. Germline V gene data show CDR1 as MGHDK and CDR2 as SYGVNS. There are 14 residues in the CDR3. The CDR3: CASSVRGPNQPQHF. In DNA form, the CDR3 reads TGTGCCAGCAGTGTAAGGGGGCCGAATCAGCCCCAGCATTTT.

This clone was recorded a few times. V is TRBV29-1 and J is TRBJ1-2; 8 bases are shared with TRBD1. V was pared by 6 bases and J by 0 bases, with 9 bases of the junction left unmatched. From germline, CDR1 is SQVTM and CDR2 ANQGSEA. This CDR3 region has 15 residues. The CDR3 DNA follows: TGCAGCGTACCCCCACAGGGGGGGACTAACTATGGCTACACCTTC. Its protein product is CSVPPQGGTNYGYTF.

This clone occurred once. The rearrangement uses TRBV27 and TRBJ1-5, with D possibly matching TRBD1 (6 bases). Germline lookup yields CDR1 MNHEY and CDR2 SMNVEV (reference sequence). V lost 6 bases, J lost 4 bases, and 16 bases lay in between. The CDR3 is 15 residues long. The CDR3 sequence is CASRTLGGGNQPQHF. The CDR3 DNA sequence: TGTGCCAGCAGGACCCTGGGAGGGGGGAATCAGCCCCAGCATTTT.